The 20 T cell receptor beta chains given below trace back to one sample, sequenced in a study of cytotoxic CD8 clonotypes in ibrutinib-treated CLL. Sequenced by immunoSEQ multiplex PCR; TCRdb stores in-frame clones only, minus some. The sample lists about 130,000 clones; around 84% were seen once. The material sequenced was PBMCs, taken after 24 months of ibrutinib treatment. These receptors originate from a human donor with chronic lymphocytic leukemia.

This chain uses TRBV10-3 with TRBJ1-1, with 10 bases aligning to TRBD1. The CDR3 covers 14 residues. CDR1 is ENHRY, CDR2 SYGVKD, per germline. With 4 bases clipped from V and 4 bases from J, the junction kept 3 bases outside the gene matches. In DNA form, the CDR3 reads TGTGCCATCAGTGGGACAGGGGGGAGCACTGAAGCTTTCTTT. Translating gives CAISGTGGSTEAFF.

This clone was found a few times. The chain links TRBV10-3 to TRBJ1-2, with TRBD1 identical over 8 bases. The CDR3 has 13 residues. Trimming at V came to 6 bases and at J to 6 bases, leaving 6 bases not matched to a gene. Germline V gene data show CDR1 as ENHRY and CDR2 as SYGVKD. The CDR3 coding sequence is TGTGCCATCAGGGGACAGGCACTTAATGGCTACACCTTC. Translation gives CAIRGQALNGYTF.

V usage is TRBV2 and J usage is TRBJ1-1; 8 bases agree with TRBD1. The ends lost 6 bases at V and 1 base at J; junction bases unmatched: 1. Germline V gene lookup returns CDR1 SNHLY and CDR2 FYNNEI. The CDR3 runs to 13 residues. DNA for the CDR3: TGTGCCAGCAGGGACAGGGAGAACACTGAAGCTTTCTTT. Amino acid sequence: CASRDRENTEAFF.

The genes are TRBV18 and TRBJ1-5; 8 bases are a match to TRBD1. With V trimmed by 5 bases and J by 3 bases, 6 bases remained unmatched. CDR1 and CDR2 (germline): KGHSH, LQKENI. The CDR3 length is 15 residues. CDR3 DNA: TGTGCCAGCTCAGCCGGACAGGGCTTCAATCAGCCCCAGCATTTT. Translating gives CASSAGQGFNQPQHF.

This clone appeared a single time. This chain connects TRBV11-3 to TRBJ2-1, with D possibly matching TRBD1 (6 bases). The ends were cut back, 3 bases at V and 6 bases at J, with 15 bases in the middle. The CDR3 spans 15 residues. The germline CDR1 and CDR2 sequences are SGHNT and YENEEA. The CDR3 reads CASSLRDTGPNEQFF. As DNA, the CDR3 is TGTGCCAGCAGCTTGAGGGACACAGGTCCCAATGAGCAGTTCTTC.

The chain links TRBV6-5 to TRBJ1-5, with D possibly being TRBD1 (6 bases). There are 14 residues in the CDR3. With 10 bases removed from V and 7 bases from J, the gap between germline ends came to 20 bases. Germline lookup yields CDR1 MNHEY and CDR2 SVGAGI. Here the CDR3 reads CATGKDRRIQPQHF. The CDR3 coding sequence is TGTGCCACCGGGAAGGACAGAAGAATCCAGCCCCAGCATTTT.

The chain joins TRBV6-5 to TRBJ2-3; 8 bases are a match to TRBD2. V lost 2 bases and J lost 8; bases outside the gene matches: 9. CDR1 and CDR2 (germline): MNHEY, SVGAGI. The CDR3 consists of 15 residues. For the CDR3, the DNA is TGTGCCAGCAGTTACGGCGCGGGGGGCCAGTCTACGCAGTATTTT. This sequence encodes CASSYGAGGQSTQYF.

The rearrangement joins TRBV11-2 to TRBJ2-7; 7 bases line up with TRBD2. The trim removed 2 bases at V and 2 bases at J, leaving 3 bases unmatched. The CDR3 totals 14 residues. Germline assignment: CDR1 SGHAT and CDR2 FQNNGV. CDR3 sequence: CASSLRGVAYEQYF. CDR3 bases: TGTGCCAGCAGCTTACGGGGGGTGGCCTACGAGCAGTACTTC.

The chain uses TRBV7-2 and TRBJ2-5, with 7 bases identical to TRBD2. This CDR3 spans 14 amino acids. In germline, CDR1 is SGHTA, CDR2 FQGNSA. The V gene end was trimmed by 4 bases and the J gene end by 2 bases; junction bases not matched to a gene: 4. CDR3 residues: CASSSAGRQETQYF. The CDR3 DNA sequence: TGTGCCAGCAGCTCAGCGGGGAGGCAAGAGACCCAGTACTTC.

V and J are TRBV9 and TRBJ1-2; D perhaps matches TRBD1 (5 bases). Trimming left V 3 bases short and J 4 bases short, with 16 bases between. Germline V CDR1 and CDR2: SGDLS, YYNGEE. This CDR3 has 15 amino acids. The CDR3 sequence is CASSDRQATSYGYTF. CDR3 sequence (DNA): TGTGCCAGCAGCGACAGGCAGGCAACGTCCTATGGCTACACCTTC.

The rearrangement links TRBV2 to TRBJ1-1; D is unclear. CDR1 and CDR2 from the germline V gene are SNHLY and FYNNEI. The CDR3 is 14 residues long. Between the trimmed V and J ends, which lost 4 bases and 7 bases, there was a span of 16 bases. In nucleotides, the CDR3 is TGTGCCAGCAGTGTTAATCCCGGGTCGGATGAAGCTTTCTTT. This encodes CASSVNPGSDEAFF. The complete variable domain, with remaining parts taken from reference TRBV2 and TRBJ1-1, reads EPEVTQTPSHQVTQMGQEVILRCVPISNHLYFYWYRQILGQKVEFLVSFYNNEISEKSEIFDDQFSVERPDGSNFTLKIRSTKLEDSAMYFCASSVNPGSDEAFFGQGTRLTVV.

J is TRBJ1-6 and V is TRBV6-1; 7 positions match TRBD1. Germline CDR1 reads MNHNS; CDR2 reads SASEGT. Trimming removed 2 bases from V and 13 bases from J; junction bases left unmatched: 14. CDR3 size: 16 residues. The CDR3 DNA follows: TGTGCCAGCAGTGAAAGCCCGGGCCAGGGGGTATGGCCCCTCCACTTT. This gives the protein CASSESPGQGVWPLHF.

This clone turned up a few times. This chain uses TRBV18 with TRBJ1-4; D is possibly TRBD1 (6 bases). Germline CDR1 and CDR2: KGHSH and LQKENI. The CDR3 is made up of 14 amino acids. V shed 2 bases and J shed 5 bases, with 9 bases lying between them. In DNA form, the CDR3 reads TGTGCCAGCTCACCAAGTACAGGGAATGAAAAACTGTTTTTT. Translated, it gives CASSPSTGNEKLFF.

The genes are TRBV19 and TRBJ2-2; the D gene is possibly TRBD1 (5 bases). Trimming cost V 9 bases and J 6 bases, with 14 bases left between them. The CDR3 totals 13 residues. Germline V gives CDR1 LNHDA, CDR2 SQIVND (reference sequence). CDR3 nucleotide sequence: TGTGCCAGCCAGGGTCTTGCGGCCGGGGAGCTGTTTTTT. Encoded protein: CASQGLAAGELFF.

The chain joins TRBV7-2 to TRBJ2-1; 11 nucleotides agree with TRBD2. Germline V gene sequence: CDR1 SGHTA, CDR2 FQGNSA. Trimming removed 5 bases from V and 9 bases from J; junction bases left unmatched: 3. This CDR3 spans 13 amino acids. The DNA of the CDR3 is TGTGCCAGCAGCGCCGGACTAGCGGGTGAGCAGTTCTTC. Its protein is CASSAGLAGEQFF.

The V gene is TRBV11-2, the J gene TRBJ2-3; TRBD1 aligns across 11 bases. This CDR3 spans 17 amino acids. Germline lookup yields CDR1 SGHAT and CDR2 FQNNGV. With 4 bases clipped from V and 0 bases from J, the junction kept 6 bases outside the gene matches. The CDR3 bases are TGTGCCAGCAGCTCCGGGACAGGGGGATTTAGCACAGATACGCAGTATTTT. It codes for CASSSGTGGFSTDTQYF.

The chain recombines TRBV5-6 with TRBJ1-2; D is possibly TRBD1 (6 bases). From germline, CDR1 is SGHDT and CDR2 YYEEEE. CDR3 length: 14 residues. V lost 0 bases and J lost 7, with 13 bases in between. This CDR3 is CASSLGRGKGGYTF. The CDR3 DNA sequence: TGTGCCAGCAGCTTGGGAAGGGGGAAGGGTGGCTACACCTTC.

In this sample, this clone turned up once. The chain uses TRBV15 and TRBJ1-5; 8 bases agree with TRBD1. V dropped 0 bases and J dropped 2; count of bases not matched to a gene: 6. This CDR3 contains 17 residues. Germline values: CDR1 LNHNV, CDR2 YYDKDF (reference sequence). CDR3 in DNA: TGTGCCACCAGCAGAGATGCGGGGACAGGAGGCAATCAGCCCCAGCATTTT. It specifies CATSRDAGTGGNQPQHF.

This chain links TRBV28 with TRBJ2-2; D possibly uses TRBD1 or TRBD2 (6 bases each). Trimming took 6 bases from V and 8 from J, leaving 19 bases between them. Germline values: CDR1 MDHEN, CDR2 SYDVKM. The CDR3 contains 15 residues. The CDR3 coding sequence is TGTGCCAGCAGGTCCCCCCAGGGGAGCGGGGGGGAGCTGTTTTTT. Its translation is CASRSPQGSGGELFF.

The chain has TRBV2 and TRBJ1-1; a weak D match, TRBD1 (6 bases). V dropped 1 base and J dropped 4 bases, with 13 bases sitting between them. Per germline, CDR1 SNHLY and CDR2 FYNNEI. This CDR3 comprises 15 residues. CDR3 nucleotide sequence: TGTGCCAGCAGTGAAGGATTCAAGGGGGGCACTGAAGCTTTCTTT. It translates to CASSEGFKGGTEAFF.